This T cell receptor (beta chain) appears in the sequencing data of a study of Ad26.COV2.S vaccination and SARS-CoV-2 variants. Notes on the study in general: Similar non-spike TCR breadth was seen in vaccine and placebo recipients. CD8+ and CD4+ T cells specific for spike reportedly responded with substantial breadth after vaccination.

Here immunoSEQ multiplex PCR was the method, and the copy in TCRdb shows in-frame clones only, minus some. The sample holds some 180,000 clones, around 90% seen once. On this clone: Its antigen is still unknown.

Germline loops: CDR1 SGHRS, CDR2 YFSETQ. This CDR3 contains 15 residues. V shed 1 base and J 3 bases; nucleotides not matched to a gene: 4. The gene calls are TRBV5-1 and TRBJ2-5; 9 bases align to TRBD2. The sequenced sample was peripheral blood, obtained after recovery from COVID-19. The clonotype comes from a human donor who had recovered from COVID-19. In DNA, the CDR3 is TGCGCCAGCAGCTTGAGGCCTAGCGGGGAAGAGACCCAGTACTTC. The encoded protein is CASSLRPSGEETQYF. The variable domain in full, completed from reference TRBV5-1 and TRBJ2-5, reads KAGVTQTPRYLIKTRGQQVTLSCSPISGHRSVSWYQQTPGQGLQFLFEYFSETQRNKGNFPGRFSGRQFSNSRSEMNVSTLELGDSALYLCASSLRPSGEETQYFGPGTRLLVL.